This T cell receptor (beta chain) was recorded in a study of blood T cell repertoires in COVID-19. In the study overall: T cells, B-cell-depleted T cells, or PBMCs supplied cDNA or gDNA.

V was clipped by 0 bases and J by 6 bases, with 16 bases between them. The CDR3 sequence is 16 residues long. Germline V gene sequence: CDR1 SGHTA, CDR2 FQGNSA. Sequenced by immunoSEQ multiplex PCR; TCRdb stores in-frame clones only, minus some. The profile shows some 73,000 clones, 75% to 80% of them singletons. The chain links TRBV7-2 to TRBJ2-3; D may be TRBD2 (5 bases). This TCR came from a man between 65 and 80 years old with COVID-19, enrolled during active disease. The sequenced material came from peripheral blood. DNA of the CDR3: TGTGCCAGCAGCTTAGCCAGCGGAGCGGCGGCTGATACGCAGTATTTT. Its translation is CASSLASGAAADTQYF.